This is a list of T cell receptor beta chains from one sample in a study of T cell responses to AZD1222 COVID-19 vaccine. Produced via immunoSEQ multiplex PCR; TCRdb's table is partial and in-frame only. The table has approximately 110,000 clones, around 89% seen once; the top ten hold roughly 4.5%. Sequences were derived from peripheral blood, sampled on day 0 of AZD1222 vaccination. These receptors were taken from an adult in good health. Both conserved end residues are part of each CDR3. The order of the fields is CDR3 protein, CDR3 DNA, V gene, clone size, J gene, D gene. The D gene is left open where the match is weak. Size tells how often a clone was seen (once, few, many) or the class of an expanded clone, and some rows leave it out.

cdr3_aa: CASSEYYGGYTF
cdr3_nt: TGTGCCAGCAGTGAATATTACGGGGGCTACACCTTC
v_call: TRBV25-1
clone_size: NA
j_call: TRBJ1-2
d_call: NA

cdr3_aa: CASSPRAANEKLFF
cdr3_nt: TGTGCCAGCTCCCCAAGGGCAGCTAATGAAAAACTGTTTTTT
v_call: TRBV18
clone_size: few
j_call: TRBJ1-4
d_call: NA

cdr3_aa: CASTSTGPTGNTIYF
cdr3_nt: TGTGCCAGCACCTCTACAGGGCCCACTGGAAACACCATATATTTT
v_call: TRBV6-5
clone_size: NA
j_call: TRBJ1-3
d_call: NA

cdr3_aa: CASSSNTDTQYF
cdr3_nt: TGTGCCAGCAGCAGTAACACAGATACGCAGTATTTT
v_call: TRBV28
clone_size: NA
j_call: TRBJ2-3
d_call: NA

cdr3_aa: CASSLGQGARYF
cdr3_nt: TGTGCCAGCAGCTTAGGACAGGGGGCTAGGTACTTC
v_call: TRBV7-2
clone_size: once
j_call: TRBJ2-7
d_call: TRBD1

cdr3_aa: CASSLSRNTGELFF
cdr3_nt: TGTGCCAGCAGTTTATCGAGGAACACCGGGGAGCTGTTTTTT
v_call: TRBV27
clone_size: NA
j_call: TRBJ2-2
d_call: NA

cdr3_aa: CSVLRGGNTEAFF
cdr3_nt: TGCAGCGTACTCAGGGGCGGAAACACTGAAGCTTTCTTT
v_call: TRBV29-1
clone_size: NA
j_call: TRBJ1-1
d_call: NA

cdr3_aa: CASSFQGDHSGNTIYF
cdr3_nt: TGCGCCAGCAGCTTCCAAGGGGATCACTCTGGAAACACCATATATTTT
v_call: TRBV5-1
clone_size: NA
j_call: TRBJ1-3
d_call: NA

cdr3_aa: CASSSGLSSGNTIYF
cdr3_nt: TGTGCCAGCAGCTCGGGACTTAGCTCTGGAAACACCATATATTTT
v_call: TRBV5-5
clone_size: NA
j_call: TRBJ1-3
d_call: NA

cdr3_aa: CASSAQGETQYF
cdr3_nt: TGTGCCAGCAGTGCTCAGGGAGAGACCCAGTACTTC
v_call: TRBV2
clone_size: NA
j_call: TRBJ2-5
d_call: NA

cdr3_aa: CASSLGNSGNTIYF
cdr3_nt: TGTGCCAGCAGCTTAGGCAACTCTGGAAACACCATATATTTT
v_call: TRBV7-2
clone_size: NA
j_call: TRBJ1-3
d_call: NA

cdr3_aa: CASRDGWGQGNTIYF
cdr3_nt: TGTGCCAGCAGGGACGGGTGGGGTCAGGGAAACACCATATATTTT
v_call: TRBV6-5
clone_size: NA
j_call: TRBJ1-3
d_call: NA

cdr3_aa: CASSYGGNTEAFF
cdr3_nt: TGTGCCAGCAGTTACGGGGGGAACACTGAAGCTTTCTTT
v_call: TRBV6-2/TRBV6-3
clone_size: NA
j_call: TRBJ1-1
d_call: NA

cdr3_aa: CSVVRAGGSETSYEQYF
cdr3_nt: TGCAGCGTCGTTAGGGCAGGGGGTAGCGAGACATCCTACGAGCAGTACTTC
v_call: TRBV29-1
clone_size: NA
j_call: TRBJ2-7
d_call: TRBD1

cdr3_aa: CASRVQGEQYF
cdr3_nt: TGTGCCAGCAGGGTCCAGGGAGAGCAGTACTTC
v_call: TRBV6-5
clone_size: NA
j_call: TRBJ2-7
d_call: NA

cdr3_aa: CASRKNTEAFF
cdr3_nt: TGTGCCAGCCGGAAGAACACTGAAGCTTTCTTT
v_call: TRBV28
clone_size: few
j_call: TRBJ1-1
d_call: NA

cdr3_aa: CAWSAIEEYEQYF
cdr3_nt: TGTGCCTGGAGTGCAATTGAAGAATACGAGCAGTACTTC
v_call: TRBV30
clone_size: NA
j_call: TRBJ2-7
d_call: NA

cdr3_aa: CASSNKKGIRYNEQFF
cdr3_nt: TGTGCCAGCAGTAACAAAAAGGGGATACGCTACAATGAGCAGTTCTTC
v_call: TRBV28
clone_size: once
j_call: TRBJ2-1
d_call: NA

cdr3_aa: CASSLAGAVGYTF
cdr3_nt: TGTGCCAGCAGTTTAGCAGGGGCGGTTGGCTACACCTTC
v_call: TRBV27
clone_size: NA
j_call: TRBJ1-2
d_call: NA

cdr3_aa: CASRAMDSSYEQYF
cdr3_nt: TGTGCCAGCAGGGCCATGGACAGCTCCTACGAGCAGTACTTC
v_call: TRBV6-5
clone_size: NA
j_call: TRBJ2-7
d_call: NA

cdr3_aa: CASRVGLAGARYNEQFF
cdr3_nt: TGTGCCAGCAGGGTCGGACTAGCGGGAGCCCGTTACAATGAGCAGTTCTTC
v_call: TRBV28
clone_size: NA
j_call: TRBJ2-1
d_call: TRBD2

cdr3_aa: CASSSTLGQTYEQYF
cdr3_nt: TGTGCCAGCAGCTCCACGTTAGGGCAGACCTACGAGCAGTACTTC
v_call: TRBV7-9
clone_size: NA
j_call: TRBJ2-7
d_call: NA

cdr3_aa: CASSFSGTVSYEQYF
cdr3_nt: TGCGCCAGCAGCTTCTCCGGGACAGTCTCCTACGAGCAGTACTTC
v_call: TRBV5-1
clone_size: NA
j_call: TRBJ2-7
d_call: TRBD1

cdr3_aa: CASSLLGMGGSQETQYF
cdr3_nt: TGTGCCAGCAGCCTCCTCGGTATGGGGGGCAGCCAAGAGACCCAGTACTTC
v_call: TRBV7-2
clone_size: once
j_call: TRBJ2-5
d_call: NA

cdr3_aa: CASSQQQGSSGYTF
cdr3_nt: TGCGCCAGCAGCCAGCAACAGGGTAGCTCTGGCTACACCTTC
v_call: TRBV4-3
clone_size: NA
j_call: TRBJ1-2
d_call: NA